This T cell receptor beta chain appears in the sequencing data of a study of cytomegalovirus exposure and HLA in healthy donors. On the study more broadly: Findings of an earlier analysis included some 110 million unique TCR beta sequences from roughly 190 million T cells.

A multiplex PCR was run with 60 Vbeta primers and 13 Jbeta primers. Authors' data handling: A follow-up analysis tallied tens of millions of unique TCR beta chains, roughly 11 million shared. Repertoires were generated with immunoSEQ multiplex PCR, while TCRdb's copy carries only in-frame clones and drops some. Clone size and the V and J calls come from that table; the DNA yielded D and trimming. The sample holds about 110,000 clones; 79% are singletons and the top ten take approximately 3%. Turning to this clone: Antigen specificity is unknown.

Overall study findings and caveats: Prior analysis indicated that the majority of TCR beta V segments exhibited productivity approximately 87% or approximately 30% of the time. The study listed approximately 170 cytomegalovirus-associated TCR beta chains.

The germline gives CDR1 GTSNPN, CDR2 SVGIG (reference sequence). Trimming pared 0 bases from V and 0 bases from J, leaving 11 bases between. This CDR3 is 15 amino acids long. Sequences were obtained from PBMCs. This chain connects TRBV30 to TRBJ1-1; D unclear. The source is a woman aged 40 to 49 in good health and CMV-seronegative. CDR3 residues: CAWSVVTELNTEAFF. DNA for the CDR3: TGTGCCTGGAGTGTAGTTACGGAGTTGAACACTGAAGCTTTCTTT. Together with reference TRBV30 and TRBJ1-1, the CDR3 gives the full variable domain: SQTIHQWPATLVQPVGSPLSLECTVEGTSNPNLYWYRQAAGRGLQLLFYSVGIGQISSEVPQNLSASRPQDRQFILSSKKLLLSDSGFYLCAWSVVTELNTEAFFGQGTRLTVV.